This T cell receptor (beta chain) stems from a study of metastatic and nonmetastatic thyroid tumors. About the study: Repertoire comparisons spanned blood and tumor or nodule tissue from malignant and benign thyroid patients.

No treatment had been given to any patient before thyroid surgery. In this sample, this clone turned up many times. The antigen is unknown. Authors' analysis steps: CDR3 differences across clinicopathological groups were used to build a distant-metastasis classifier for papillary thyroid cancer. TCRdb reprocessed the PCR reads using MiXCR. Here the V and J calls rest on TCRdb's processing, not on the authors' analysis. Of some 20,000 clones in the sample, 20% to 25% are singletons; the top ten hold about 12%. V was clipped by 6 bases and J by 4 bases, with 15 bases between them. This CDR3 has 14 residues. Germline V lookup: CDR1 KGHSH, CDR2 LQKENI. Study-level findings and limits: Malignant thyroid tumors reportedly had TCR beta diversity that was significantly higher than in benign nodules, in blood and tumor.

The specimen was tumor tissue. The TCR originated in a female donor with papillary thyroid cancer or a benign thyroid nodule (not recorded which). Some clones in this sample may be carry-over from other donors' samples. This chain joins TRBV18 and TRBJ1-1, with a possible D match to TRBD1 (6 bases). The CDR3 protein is CASSVGGIGTEAFF. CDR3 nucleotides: TGTGCCAGCTCGGTCGGGGGCATCGGCACTGAAGCTTTCTTT.